The 8 T cell receptor beta chains reported below all come from one sample, sequenced in a study of T cell changes during pregnancy in multiple sclerosis. Only in-frame clones appear in the TCRdb table, and some are missing; sequencing was by immunoSEQ multiplex PCR. The repertoire holds roughly 42,000 clones, with almost 95% as singletons. Specimen: CD4+ T cells from peripheral blood mononuclear cells, collected after pregnancy. These receptors all come from a female donor with multiple sclerosis, enrolled in a pregnancy study.

The chain combines TRBV9 with TRBJ2-7; maybe TRBD2 (7 bases). Per the germline V gene, CDR1 is SGDLS and CDR2 is YYNGEE. This CDR3 is built from 16 residues. V was shortened by 0 bases and J by 3 bases, with 16 bases between the two germline ends. The CDR3 coding sequence is TGTGCCAGCAGCGTAGAGGCGGGGGCGGTGAGCTACGAGCAGTACTTC. The encoded protein is CASSVEAGAVSYEQYF.

The chain uses TRBV18 and TRBJ2-7; D possibly corresponds to TRBD2 (5 bases). Germline-derived CDR1 and CDR2 are KGHSH and LQKENI. Deletions cut 3 bases from V and 5 bases from J, with 11 bases between. CDR3 length: 13 residues. The CDR3 here is CASSPQRAHEQYF. In DNA form, the CDR3 reads TGTGCCAGCTCACCCCAGAGGGCCCACGAGCAGTACTTC.

The rearrangement uses TRBV19 and TRBJ2-1; D is undetermined. The CDR3 has 13 residues. Trimming shortened V by 4 bases and J by 15 bases, and 19 bases separated the two germline ends. The germline CDR1 and CDR2 sequences are LNHDA and SQIVND (reference sequence). The CDR3: CASSTTSAEPGFF. The CDR3 region has the DNA TGTGCCAGTAGTACGACGTCGGCTGAGCCGGGGTTCTTC.

The V gene is TRBV6-1, the J gene TRBJ2-1, with TRBD1 matching 10 bases. Germline V gives CDR1 MNHNS, CDR2 SASEGT. CDR3 length equals 17 residues. Losses at the gene ends were 3 bases for V and 7 bases for J; bases not matched to a gene: 12. As DNA, the CDR3 is TGTGCCAGCAGTGACCAGACAGGGGGCGTAATTCAGAATGAGCAGTTCTTC. Translated, it gives CASSDQTGGVIQNEQFF.

The DNA for the CDR3 is TGTGCCAGTAGTACCTCACCTAGAGACCCTTATAGCAATCAGCCCCAGCATTTT. Its translation: CASSTSPRDPYSNQPQHF. The chain carries TRBV19 and TRBJ1-5; no clear D. The V end was cut by 4 bases, the J end by 0 bases, with 19 bases between. The germline CDR1 and CDR2 sequences are LNHDA and SQIVND (reference sequence). The CDR3 is made up of 18 amino acids.

This chain uses TRBV25-1 with TRBJ1-6, with no clear D. The CDR3 consists of 10 residues. Trimming stripped 8 bases from V and 12 bases from J, with 8 bases between. Germline-derived CDR1 and CDR2 are MGHDK and SYGVNS. The chain's CDR3 is CASGRGPLHF. Here the CDR3 DNA reads TGTGCCAGCGGACGGGGACCCCTCCACTTT.

This rearrangement joins TRBV5-4 to TRBJ2-1; 11 bases line up with TRBD2. J lost 4 bases, V lost 0 bases, and 3 bases had no gene match. The germline gives CDR1 SGHNT, CDR2 YYREEE (reference sequence). The CDR3 runs to 16 residues. For the CDR3, the DNA is TGTGCCAGCAGCTTGGGCCTAGCGGGGGGTTACAATGAGCAGTTCTTC. Its protein is CASSLGLAGGYNEQFF.

The rearrangement joins TRBV29-1 to TRBJ2-2; D unresolved. This CDR3 spans 13 amino acids. V was trimmed by 3 bases and J by 5 bases, leaving 10 bases between them. The germline CDR1 and CDR2 sequences are SQVTM and ANQGSEA. The CDR3 DNA is TGCAGCGTTGATTCCGGGTTGACCGGGGAGCTGTTTTTT. Protein: CSVDSGLTGELFF.